This entry concerns a single TCR beta chain. There is no known antigen for this receptor. The record has no base qualities; no much larger clone is one base away. Interpreted using the paper, the time point label stands for: about 28 days (+/-7) after the second vaccine dose. Because spike-specific TCR depth and breadth did not differ between the two schedules, AZD1222 recipients who got a second dose at roughly 4 weeks were pooled with those who got a second dose at roughly 12 weeks. Samples from vaccinated people were obtained from the UK trials COV001 and COV002, which included a single-blind randomized controlled phase 2/3 trial of AZD1222 (ChAdOx1 nCoV-19) in healthy adults. Trial participant PBMC samples were collected at day 0 and day 28 after the second dose for TCRbeta chain sequencing. The source of the sample is a study of T cell responses to AZD1222 COVID-19 vaccine (dated by TCRdb to the early 2020s). In terms of the full investigation: A total of more than 230 trial participants underwent TCR sequencing, of whom approximately 200 had received two doses of AZD1222 and some 25 had received two doses of the MenACWY control vaccine. Trial participants were enrolled by age into 18-55, 56-69 and 70-plus year subgroups, with around 150, 28 and 57 TCR-sequenced participants respectively. Study-wide findings and limitations: After two AZD1222 doses, both the breadth and the depth of spike-specific TCRs were significantly higher than at day 0 and than in MenACWY recipients. The whole spike protein was spanned by vaccine-associated CD4 TCRs, and dominant responses were seen in regions 160-218 and 743-854. The 56-69-year group was small, and its depth increase did not reach significance, likely because of low power. No day 14 peak-response samples were available, so repertoires were characterized only after the peak T cell response. Most participants were white British and females outnumbered males, and the authors suggested that clonal diversity may have been underestimated. Conclusions about previously exposed vaccinees were limited because only six AZD1222 recipients were SARS-CoV-2 seropositive at baseline. Epitopes outside the regions mutated in the B.1.351 and B.1.1.7 variants were reportedly recognized by nearly half of the unique spike-specific TCRs.

The CDR3 regions of human TCRbeta chains were analyzed by immunosequencing. As for the original processing: Repertoire TCRs were checked for matches against a reference library of SARS-CoV-2-specific TCRs that had been generated using the MIRA antigen-specificity platform. Breadth was defined as the fraction of unique TCRs that were SARS-CoV-2-associated, and depth was defined as the fraction of total T cells that were SARS-CoV-2-associated. Using the MIRA data, each spike-specific TCR was assigned both to the spike region to which the TCR was reactive and to a CD4 or CD8 class. Log10-transformed breadth and depth values were compared by one-way ANOVA with Sidak's multiple comparisons tests. Held by TCRdb, this immuneACCESS table contains in-frame sequences only and omits some clones. Under half of the omission traces to an unresolved V gene where checked; the cause of the rest is unknown. That table supplies the V and J calls and clone size; D and trimming were determined from the DNA. Counted in this sample were 110,000 or so clones; 89% of them appeared once. In total, the top ten clones hold approximately 45% of the sample.

This receptor was obtained from an adult who received the AZD1222 COVID-19 vaccine. This specimen consisted of peripheral blood, obtained 28 days after the second AZD1222 dose.

The sequence in DNA is TGCGCCAGCAGCCAGGAAACTCGGGATGGCTACACCTTC. Protein translation: CASSQETRDGYTF. The chain is assembled from TRBV4-3 and TRBJ1-2; the D gene cannot be resolved reliably. Measured from the cysteine to the phenylalanine, the CDR3 is 13 residues long. The retained sequence is limited to the CDR3, 39 bases, with the frame set at the first base. V lost 3 bases and J lost 6 bases; the stretch between them is 11 bases long. CDR1 LGHNA and CDR2 YSLEER are derived from the germline V gene.